This T cell receptor (beta chain) was recovered during a study of blood T cell repertoires in COVID-19. Whole-study context: Sites in the United States, Italy and Spain provided acute and convalescent COVID-19 samples.

This clone was found a few times. Produced via immunoSEQ multiplex PCR; TCRdb's table is partial and in-frame only. This repertoire shows around 160,000 clones, around 87% found once; its top ten account for 5.5% to 7.5%. The V end was cut by 6 bases, the J end by 0 bases, with 12 bases between. This CDR3 has 13 amino acids. Germline CDR1 reads SQVTM; CDR2 reads ANQGSEA. J is TRBJ2-7 and V is TRBV29-1; TRBD1 might be the D (5 bases). Specimen: peripheral blood. This sequence was found in a man at least 80 years old with acute or convalescent COVID-19. CDR3 nucleotide sequence: TGCAGCGTCGGCTGGGGCACCTCCTACGAGCAGTACTTC. Its translation is CSVGWGTSYEQYF.